Sequencing of this TCR beta chain was carried out in a study of T-cell memory formation after mild COVID-19. Study-wide context: The TCR clusters were mostly specific to one donor.

Study-wide findings and caveats: Clones shrinking from day 15 to 85 showed even CD4/CD8 mixes; later expanders tilted CD4+. Specificity for SARS-CoV-2 was not confirmed among the second-wave clones peaking on day 37. Clones that contracted clustered mainly in CM and EM if CD4+ and in EMRA if CD8+.

Trimming left V 6 bases short and J 4 bases short, with 12 bases between. The germline gives CDR1 LNHDA, CDR2 SQIVND (reference sequence). This CDR3 contains 14 residues. As for this clonotype: The antigen is undetermined.

Each CDR3 protein is one row after TCRdb ran MiXCR on the 5' RACE reads. The sample gives fewer than 400,000 distinct CDR3 sequences, 16% of which show up once; 20% to 25% is in the top ten. Sequences were obtained from PBMCs or a T cell subset sorted from them (not recorded which). The chain carries TRBV19 and TRBJ2-2, with D hard to call. This TCR came from a man younger than 35 who had mild COVID-19 (a few samples of this study predate the infection). Cell type and time point are not known. The CDR3 DNA is TGTGCCAGTAGGCCCCCCTTAGGCACCGGGGAGCTGTTTTTT. Residues: CASRPPLGTGELFF.